These 18 T cell receptor beta chains share one sample of origin, sequenced in a study of blood T cell repertoires in COVID-19. Data came from immunoSEQ multiplex PCR; TCRdb stores just in-frame clones and leaves some out. This sample has roughly 120,000 clones, with about 75% found just once. Sequencing was done on a sample of peripheral blood. These receptors all come from a woman aged 80 or over with active or convalescent COVID-19.

This chain joins TRBV24-1 and TRBJ1-2, with 7 bases fitting TRBD1. V was pared by 2 bases and J by 9 bases, with 5 bases of the junction left unmatched. The germline V gene encodes CDR1 KGHDR and CDR2 SFDVKD. This CDR3 contains 13 residues. For the CDR3, the DNA is TGTGCCACCAGTGATTCCCCACAGGGGCGCTACACCTTC. It codes for CATSDSPQGRYTF.

The chain employs TRBV28 and TRBJ1-6; D gene ambiguous. V lost 5 bases, J lost 9 bases, and 8 bases lay in between. Germline lookup yields CDR1 MDHEN and CDR2 SYDVKM. CDR3 length: 12 amino acids. The CDR3 region is CASSPIVSPLHF. DNA for the CDR3: TGTGCCAGCAGTCCAATAGTTTCACCCCTCCACTTT. Looking up the rest from reference TRBV28 and TRBJ1-6 gives the full variable domain: DVKVTQSSRYLVKRTGEKVFLECVQDMDHENMFWYRQDPGLGLRLIYFSYDVKMKEKGDIPEGYSVSREKKERFSLILESASTNQTSMYLCASSPIVSPLHFGNGTRLTVT.

There are a few counts of this clone. The chain has TRBV7-9 and TRBJ1-2; 7 bases line up with TRBD1. This CDR3 comprises 13 residues. Germline CDR1 and CDR2: SEHNR and FQNEAQ (reference sequence). V gave up 5 bases and J gave up 8 bases; unmatched junction bases: 8. CDR3 DNA sequence: TGTGCCAGCAGCCCCCGACAGGGAGTGGGCTACACCTTC. It yields the protein CASSPRQGVGYTF.

The chain has TRBV7-9 and TRBJ2-3; no clear D gene. The germline CDR1 and CDR2 sequences are SEHNR and FQNEAQ (reference sequence). The V gene lost 10 bases and the J gene lost 1 base, with 18 bases spanning the gap. The CDR3 is 15 residues long. This CDR3 is CAINEYPGGTDTQYF. In nucleotides, the CDR3 is TGTGCCATCAACGAATACCCCGGAGGCACAGATACGCAGTATTTT.

This clone was detected a few times. The rearrangement joins TRBV11-2 to TRBJ1-1; D is possibly TRBD1 (6 bases). The CDR3 runs to 15 residues. Germline loops: CDR1 SGHAT, CDR2 FQNNGV. V dropped 5 bases and J dropped 6 bases, with 19 bases sitting between them. The CDR3 sequence: CASSRRSGGGPEAFF. CDR3 DNA sequence: TGTGCCAGCAGCCGAAGGTCTGGGGGCGGGCCTGAAGCTTTCTTT.

The V and J genes are TRBV5-4 and TRBJ2-5; D possibly corresponds to TRBD1 (6 bases). Germline CDR1 is SGHNT and CDR2 is YYREEE (reference sequence). The ends were cut back, 4 bases at V and 1 base at J, with 14 bases in the middle. The CDR3 runs to 15 residues. The CDR3 loop reads CASSRDRSLQETQYF. CDR3 nucleotides: TGTGCCAGCAGCCGCGACAGGAGCCTCCAAGAGACCCAGTACTTC. Looking up the rest from reference TRBV5-4 and TRBJ2-5 gives the full variable domain: ETGVTQSPTHLIKTRGQQVTLRCSSQSGHNTVSWYQQALGQGPQFIFQYYREEENGRGNFPPRFSGLQFPNYSSELNVNALELDDSALYLCASSRDRSLQETQYFGPGTRLLVL.

The rearrangement uses TRBV5-8 and TRBJ2-1; 8 positions agree with TRBD1. The junction had 8 bases not matched to a gene; V was cut back by 6 bases and J by 6 bases. Germline assignment: CDR1 SGHTS and CDR2 YDEGEE. This CDR3 comprises 14 residues. CDR3 region: CASTRGQATNEQFF. The CDR3 DNA reads as TGTGCCAGCACAAGGGGACAGGCGACCAATGAGCAGTTCTTC.

The chain joins TRBV10-3 to TRBJ2-1, with 7 nucleotides matching TRBD2. The CDR3 has 15 amino acids. In germline, CDR1 is ENHRY, CDR2 SYGVKD. V was pared by 6 bases and J by 5 bases, with 10 bases of the junction left unmatched. For the CDR3, the DNA is TGTGCCATCAGCTCAACCGGGACTAAAGACAATGAGCAGTTCTTC. Its protein product is CAISSTGTKDNEQFF.

This clone occurred many times. J is TRBJ2-7 and V is TRBV7-8; 8 nucleotides align to TRBD1. V dropped 1 base and J dropped 1; count of bases not matched to a gene: 3. Germline V CDR1 and CDR2: SGHVS, FQNEAQ. This CDR3 has 15 residues. CDR3 sequence reads: CASSLEGTGSYEQYF. The CDR3 coding sequence is TGTGCCAGCAGCTTAGAGGGGACAGGATCCTACGAGCAGTACTTC.

The V gene is TRBV7-2, the J gene TRBJ1-2; D possibly corresponds to TRBD1 (6 bases). The CDR3 sequence is 13 residues long. Germline assignment: CDR1 SGHTA and CDR2 FQGNSA. The CDR3 sequence: CATRGRANYGYTF. CDR3 sequence (DNA): TGTGCGACCAGGGGTCGAGCGAACTATGGCTACACCTTC. Based on the CDR3 plus reference TRBV7-2 and TRBJ1-2, the full variable domain is GAGVSQSPSNKVTEKGKDVELRCDPISGHTALYWYRQSLGQGLEFLIYFQGNSAPDKSGLPSDRFSAERTGGSVSTLTIQRTQQEDSAVYLCATRGRANYGYTFGSGTRLTVV.

This chain links TRBV2 with TRBJ2-3, with D possibly being TRBD2 (5 bases). Trimming removed 3 bases from V and 4 bases from J, with 8 bases in between. CDR1 is SNHLY and CDR2 is FYNNEI in the germline V gene. The CDR3 sequence is 13 residues long. In DNA form, the CDR3 reads TGTGCCAGCAGTGACGGGGTGGCAGATACGCAGTATTTT. Protein sequence: CASSDGVADTQYF.

In its sample, this clone was seen a few times. The genes are TRBV5-1 and TRBJ2-2, with a possible D match to TRBD2 (5 bases). This CDR3 has 16 amino acids. V lost 3 bases and J lost 5, with 17 bases in between. Germline V CDR1 and CDR2: SGHRS, YFSETQ. CDR3 coding DNA: TGCGCCAGCAGCTCGACTATCTCCATGTGGACCGGGGAGCTGTTTTTT. Translating gives CASSSTISMWTGELFF. Together with reference TRBV5-1 and TRBJ2-2, the CDR3 gives the full variable domain: KAGVTQTPRYLIKTRGQQVTLSCSPISGHRSVSWYQQTPGQGLQFLFEYFSETQRNKGNFPGRFSGRQFSNSRSEMNVSTLELGDSALYLCASSSTISMWTGELFFGEGSRLTVL.

V usage is TRBV30 and J usage is TRBJ2-2; D gene uncertain. The CDR3 length is 16 residues. CDR1 and CDR2 from the germline V gene are GTSNPN and SVGIG (reference sequence). Trimming took 5 bases from V and 7 from J, leaving 23 bases between them. The CDR3 nucleotides are TGTGCCTGGCGCCCACACGAACGGAGAACCTTCGGGGAGCTGTTTTTT. Its translation: CAWRPHERRTFGELFF.

The chain joins TRBV5-6 to TRBJ1-3; tentatively, D is TRBD1 (5 bases). The V end lost 2 bases, the J end lost 6 bases, and 12 bases lay between the germline ends. The CDR3 has 14 residues. Germline V lookup: CDR1 SGHDT, CDR2 YYEEEE. The CDR3 region is CASSLAGIPNTIYF. In DNA form, the CDR3 reads TGTGCCAGCAGCTTAGCAGGGATCCCAAACACCATATATTTT.

This clone was picked up a small number of times. The V gene is TRBV18, the J gene TRBJ2-5; TRBD1 might be the D (6 bases). The CDR3 is 15 amino acids. The germline V gene has CDR1 KGHSH and CDR2 LQKENI. The ends were cut back, 2 bases at V and 3 bases at J, with 13 bases in the middle. The CDR3: CASSPNWGREETQYF. The CDR3 DNA sequence: TGTGCCAGCTCACCAAACTGGGGGCGAGAAGAGACCCAGTACTTC.

CDR3: CASRRGDRGAEAFF. The CDR3 bases are TGCGCCAGCCGCCGAGGGGACAGGGGCGCTGAAGCTTTCTTT. V usage is TRBV10-2 and J usage is TRBJ1-1; 10 bases line up with TRBD1. The CDR3 is 14 residues long. The trim removed 8 bases at V and 6 bases at J, leaving 9 bases unmatched. Germline CDR1 is WSHSY and CDR2 is SAAADI.

This chain links TRBV5-1 with TRBJ2-1; 9 bases line up with TRBD2. Trimming cost V 4 bases and J 0 bases; bases outside gene matches: 5. The CDR3 spans 16 residues. Looked up from germline, CDR1 is SGHRS and CDR2 is YFSETQ. CDR3 nucleotide sequence: TGCGCCAGCAGCAAAGAAGCGGGAGGCTCCTACAATGAGCAGTTCTTC. Its protein product is CASSKEAGGSYNEQFF.

The chain has TRBV10-3 and TRBJ1-6; 9 nucleotides line up with TRBD1. Per germline, CDR1 ENHRY and CDR2 SYGVKD. V trimming: 8 bases; J trimming: 9 bases; junction bases outside the gene matches: 5. CDR3 length: 13 residues. Here the CDR3 DNA reads TGTGCCATCGGGGACAGGGTTTTTTCACCCCTCCACTTT. Amino acids: CAIGDRVFSPLHF.